These 28 T cell receptor beta chains share one sample of origin, sequenced in a study of beta chain features in type 1 diabetes. The antigens for these receptors are not known. General study findings and limits: Patients with Type 1 diabetes showed moderately but significantly shorter TCRB CDR3s in all four CD4+ subsets.

The study reverse transcribed the entire isolated RNA, so it sequenced expressed TCRB transcripts. Measured with immunoSEQ multiplex PCR; TCRdb has only the in-frame clones, and not every one. The sample has 640,000 or so clones, about an eighth seen once. Sequencing input: naive CD4+ T cells from blood. All receptors come from a man younger than 35 with type 1 diabetes.

This chain joins TRBV13 and TRBJ1-3; D not resolved. Trimming stripped 2 bases from V and 4 bases from J, with 3 bases between. This CDR3 is 12 amino acids long. The V gene's germline CDR1 is PRHDT and CDR2 FYEKMQ (reference sequence). The DNA for the CDR3 is TGTGCCAGCAGCTTAACGGGAAACACCATATATTTT. It encodes CASSLTGNTIYF.

This chain joins TRBV11-2 and TRBJ2-4; 8 bases are shared with TRBD2. Looked up from germline, CDR1 is SGHAT and CDR2 is FQNNGV. This CDR3 has 15 amino acids. V lost 5 bases to trimming and J lost 8 bases; unmatched junction nucleotides: 11. As DNA, the CDR3 is TGTGCCAGCAGCCCGGCGGGGGGCGCTTGGGACATTCAGTACTTC. Translation gives CASSPAGGAWDIQYF.

V gene TRBV5-6 combines with J gene TRBJ1-5; a possible D gene is TRBD1 (5 bases). This CDR3 comprises 13 residues. Deletions cut 4 bases from V and 9 bases from J, with 14 bases between. Per the germline V gene, CDR1 is SGHDT and CDR2 is YYEEEE. CDR3 region: CASSKGLPGPQHF. The CDR3 DNA reads as TGTGCCAGCAGCAAGGGACTGCCAGGGCCCCAGCATTTT.

The chain combines TRBV5-1 with TRBJ1-1; D is perhaps TRBD1 (6 bases). The CDR3 has 13 amino acids. Germline lookup yields CDR1 SGHRS and CDR2 YFSETQ. Trimming left V 2 bases short and J 4 bases short, with 9 bases between. The CDR3 DNA reads TGCGCCAGCAGCTTCACAGGGTCCACTGAAGCTTTCTTT. Protein product: CASSFTGSTEAFF.

J is TRBJ2-3 and V is TRBV7-2, with a tentative D call TRBD1 (5 bases). The CDR3 contains 14 residues. Germline lookup yields CDR1 SGHTA and CDR2 FQGNSA. Trimming left V 3 bases short and J 7 bases short, with 14 bases between. CDR3: CASSFETAFYTQYF. The CDR3 DNA follows: TGTGCCAGCAGCTTTGAGACAGCCTTCTATACGCAGTATTTT.

V is TRBV2 and J is TRBJ1-1, with D possibly matching TRBD1 (5 bases). The germline V gene encodes CDR1 SNHLY and CDR2 FYNNEI. This CDR3 contains 13 residues. The V gene lost 2 bases and the J gene lost 4 bases, with 8 bases spanning the gap. The CDR3 loop reads CASSETGRTEAFF. Written as DNA, the CDR3 is TGTGCCAGCAGTGAAACAGGCCGCACTGAAGCTTTCTTT.

This clone was found a few times. The gene calls are TRBV27 and TRBJ2-3, with 10 positions matching TRBD2. The CDR3 runs 15 residues. Germline CDR1 reads MNHEY; CDR2 reads SMNVEV (reference sequence). Trimming at V came to 7 bases and at J to 5 bases, leaving 9 bases not matched to a gene. Written as DNA, the CDR3 is TGTGCCAGCACCTTCCTAGCGGGGGAGGGAGATACGCAGTATTTT. This translates into CASTFLAGEGDTQYF.

This clone was recorded a few times. This rearrangement joins TRBV6-6 to TRBJ2-5; TRBD1 matches at 10 bases. The V and J ends lost 0 bases and 5 bases, in that order; junction bases with no gene match: 3. The CDR3 runs to 15 residues. Germline V lookup: CDR1 MNHNY, CDR2 SVGAGI (reference sequence). In nucleotides, the CDR3 is TGTGCCAGCAGTTACTCGGGACAGGGGATGGAGACCCAGTACTTC. Translation: CASSYSGQGMETQYF.

This chain links TRBV10-3 with TRBJ2-2; 8 bases align to TRBD1. CDR3 length: 13 amino acids. J gave up 5 bases and V 8 bases, and 4 bases lay outside the gene matches. Germline CDR1 reads ENHRY; CDR2 reads SYGVKD. CDR3: CAIVTGGTGELFF. Written as DNA, the CDR3 is TGTGCCATCGTTACAGGGGGGACCGGGGAGCTGTTTTTT.

This clone came up a few times. V gene TRBV30 combines with J gene TRBJ1-5; D not certain. Germline V gene lookup returns CDR1 GTSNPN and CDR2 SVGIG (reference sequence). With 2 bases removed from V and 5 bases from J, the gap between germline ends came to 28 bases. The CDR3 is made up of 19 amino acids. Written as DNA, the CDR3 is TGTGCCTGGAGTCCCATCGGATCGGTCTCCTCGGCAGTGGATCAGCCCCAGCATTTT. This translates into CAWSPIGSVSSAVDQPQHF. The variable domain in full, completed from reference TRBV30 and TRBJ1-5, reads SQTIHQWPATLVQPVGSPLSLECTVEGTSNPNLYWYRQAAGRGLQLLFYSVGIGQISSEVPQNLSASRPQDRQFILSSKKLLLSDSGFYLCAWSPIGSVSSAVDQPQHFGDGTRLSIL.

The chain recombines TRBV30 with TRBJ2-7; D is undetermined. Germline loops: CDR1 GTSNPN, CDR2 SVGIG (reference sequence). V was clipped by 2 bases and J by 7 bases, with 9 bases between them. The CDR3 is made up of 11 amino acids. CDR3 coding DNA: TGTGCCTGGAGTTTTCCCGGGGAGCAGTACTTC. Protein sequence: CAWSFPGEQYF. The full variable domain, completed using reference TRBV30 and TRBJ2-7, is SQTIHQWPATLVQPVGSPLSLECTVEGTSNPNLYWYRQAAGRGLQLLFYSVGIGQISSEVPQNLSASRPQDRQFILSSKKLLLSDSGFYLCAWSFPGEQYFGPGTRLTVT.

The table lists this clone with a few counts. The chain links TRBV30 to TRBJ1-2; D is uncertain. The CDR3 is 14 amino acids. Trimming removed 0 bases from V and 2 bases from J, with 10 bases in between. Germline V gene lookup returns CDR1 GTSNPN and CDR2 SVGIG (reference sequence). The CDR3 spells CAWSVQNGNYGYTF. The CDR3 nucleotides read TGTGCCTGGAGTGTACAGAACGGGAACTATGGCTACACCTTC.

This clone was counted a few times. This chain joins TRBV12-5 and TRBJ2-1; D ambiguous. The CDR3 contains 11 residues. Trimming took off 4 bases at V and 6 bases at J, with 4 bases between the two ends. Germline V lookup: CDR1 LGHNT, CDR2 FRNRAP. The CDR3 sequence: CASGSTNEQFF. CDR3 DNA: TGTGCTAGTGGTTCCACCAATGAGCAGTTCTTC.

V and J are TRBV29-1 and TRBJ1-2, with D perhaps TRBD1 (6 bases). CDR3 length: 13 amino acids. From germline, CDR1 is SQVTM and CDR2 ANQGSEA. V lost 8 bases to trimming and J lost 0 bases, with 13 bases between them. CDR3: CSSGTLANYGYTF. As DNA, the CDR3 is TGCAGCTCCGGGACACTCGCTAACTATGGCTACACCTTC.

The chain employs TRBV10-2 and TRBJ1-3; D call uncertain. The V end was cut by 6 bases, the J end by 2 bases, with 2 bases between. Per germline, CDR1 WSHSY and CDR2 SAAADI. The CDR3 covers 11 residues. The CDR3 coding sequence is TGCGCCAGCAGCCCTGGAAACACCATATATTTT. Encoded protein: CASSPGNTIYF.

CDR3 coding DNA: TGTGCCAGCAGCTTAGGTGTACAGCGTTATGGCTACACCTTC. This translates into CASSLGVQRYGYTF. This sequence joins TRBV7-2 and TRBJ1-2; no clear D gene. Germline CDR1 SGHTA, CDR2 FQGNSA. The CDR3 length is 14 residues. The V and J ends lost 1 base and 5 bases respectively, with 11 bases between them.

The J gene is TRBJ1-2, the V gene TRBV6-4; a possible D gene is TRBD1 (5 bases). The V end was cut by 6 bases, the J end by 4 bases, with 18 bases between. CDR1 MRHNA and CDR2 SNTAGT come from the germline V gene. The CDR3 consists of 15 residues. The CDR3 coding sequence is TGTGCCAGCAGCCCCCAACCCGCAGGGCCCTATGGCTACACCTTC. This translates into CASSPQPAGPYGYTF.

The chain carries TRBV19 and TRBJ2-3, with 8 positions matching TRBD1. Trimming cost V 4 bases and J 0 bases; bases outside gene matches: 9. Germline CDR1 LNHDA, CDR2 SQIVND (reference sequence). The CDR3 has 17 amino acids. This chain's CDR3 is CASSTPRQGMSTDTQYF. CDR3 nucleotides: TGTGCCAGTAGTACCCCTCGACAGGGGATGAGCACAGATACGCAGTATTTT.

The rearrangement joins TRBV30 to TRBJ1-5, with D maybe TRBD1 (6 bases). Germline V lookup: CDR1 GTSNPN, CDR2 SVGIG (reference sequence). Trimming left V 2 bases short and J 2 bases short, with 10 bases between. The CDR3 has 14 residues. CDR3 sequence reads: CAWSSPGGNQPQHF. The CDR3 region has the DNA TGTGCCTGGAGTAGTCCAGGGGGCAATCAGCCCCAGCATTTT.

This clone was counted a few times. The V gene is TRBV4-1, the J gene TRBJ1-6; maybe TRBD1 (6 bases). Per the germline V gene, CDR1 is MGHRA and CDR2 is YSYEKL. V lost 0 bases, J lost 0 bases, and 18 bases lay in between. The CDR3 has 20 residues. CDR3 protein: CASSQDGSLQGSSYNSPLHF. In DNA form, the CDR3 reads TGCGCCAGCAGCCAAGATGGTAGCCTGCAGGGGAGCTCCTATAATTCACCCCTCCACTTT.

There are a few counts of this clone. This chain connects TRBV6-1 to TRBJ2-5; D unresolved. The CDR3 sequence is 12 residues long. CDR1 is MNHNS, CDR2 SASEGT, per germline. The germline V and J ends were trimmed by 2 bases and 8 bases, with 9 bases remaining between them. The CDR3 DNA reads TGTGCCAGCAGTGAACCCCGCCCAACCCAGTACTTC. Translated, it gives CASSEPRPTQYF.

This CDR3 is CASSSVAPPYEQYF. CDR3 bases: TGTGCCAGCAGCTCAGTGGCCCCTCCCTACGAGCAGTACTTC. The rearrangement joins TRBV7-2 to TRBJ2-7; D unresolved. CDR3 length equals 14 residues. The V end was cut by 4 bases, the J end by 2 bases, with 12 bases between. In germline, CDR1 is SGHTA, CDR2 FQGNSA.

The table lists this clone with a few counts. The rearrangement links TRBV6-1 to TRBJ2-6; no firm D call. Germline CDR1 MNHNS, CDR2 SASEGT. With 2 bases removed from V and 2 bases from J, the gap between germline ends came to 13 bases. The CDR3 spans 17 residues. The CDR3 loop is CASSETVVPTGANVLTF. The CDR3 DNA reads as TGTGCCAGCAGTGAAACGGTCGTTCCGACTGGGGCCAACGTCCTGACTTTC.

The gene calls are TRBV5-4 and TRBJ2-5, with TRBD1 matching 11 bases. Germline V gene sequence: CDR1 SGHNT, CDR2 YYREEE (reference sequence). There are 14 residues in the CDR3. Trimming cost V 3 bases and J 7 bases; bases outside gene matches: 5. The CDR3 is CASSSGQGVGTQYF. In nucleotides, the CDR3 is TGTGCCAGCAGCTCGGGACAGGGGGTTGGGACCCAGTACTTC.

The V gene is TRBV21-1, the J gene TRBJ2-7; the table's D call, TRBD1, has no DNA check behind it. TRBV21-1 is shown as a pseudogene. This CDR3 contains 15 residues. The CDR3 region has the DNA TGTGCCAGCAGCAGCTCCGGACAGGCTCCCTACGAGCAGTACTTC. It codes for CASSSSGQAPYEQYF.

The chain employs TRBV28 and TRBJ2-7; unclear D gene. Germline assignment: CDR1 MDHEN and CDR2 SYDVKM. Trimming stripped 3 bases from V and 0 bases from J, with 9 bases between. This CDR3 is built from 14 residues. This chain's CDR3 is CASSLYYSSYEQYF. CDR3 in DNA: TGTGCCAGCAGTTTGTATTACAGCTCCTACGAGCAGTACTTC.

In this sample, this clone turned up a few times. The rearrangement joins TRBV12-5 to TRBJ2-5, with a weak D call TRBD2 (5 bases). The CDR3 consists of 13 residues. Germline CDR1 and CDR2: LGHNT and FRNRAP. The germline V and J ends were trimmed by 6 bases and 5 bases, with 13 bases remaining between them. In DNA form, the CDR3 reads TGTGCTAGTGGCTCTTCGGGGTTGGAGACCCAGTACTTC. This sequence encodes CASGSSGLETQYF.

In its sample, this clone was seen a few times. The gene calls are TRBV11-3 and TRBJ1-4; D remains unclear. The CDR3 spans 13 residues. The ends were cut back, 5 bases at V and 8 bases at J, with 12 bases in the middle. The germline CDR1 and CDR2 sequences are SGHNT and YENEEA. CDR3 residues: CASSPGELEKLFF. For the CDR3, the DNA is TGTGCCAGCAGCCCTGGGGAATTGGAAAAACTGTTTTTT.